This TCR beta chain was sequenced for a study of shared clonotypes between healthy human individuals. Whole-study findings and limits: Naive subsets generally exceeded memory subsets in estimated richness.

CDR1 and CDR2 (germline): KGHSH, LQKENI. This CDR3 is 15 amino acids long. V was shortened by 1 base and J by 8 bases, with 15 bases between the two germline ends. With regard to this clone: Its antigen is currently unknown.

Assay used: immunoSEQ multiplex PCR; TCRdb lists only in-frame clones, some missing. The data show roughly 2 million clones, with approximately 94% seen just once and approximately 0.13% held by the top ten. The chain combines TRBV18 with TRBJ1-3; D is possibly TRBD1 (6 bases). This TCR derives from a young man in good health. Sequencing was carried out using naive CD4+ T cells sorted from blood. Subset here: CD45RA+ positively selected. The CDR3, as DNA: TGTGCCAGCTCACCACTTTCGGGGGCCCTGGACACCATATATTTT. Its protein product is CASSPLSGALDTIYF.